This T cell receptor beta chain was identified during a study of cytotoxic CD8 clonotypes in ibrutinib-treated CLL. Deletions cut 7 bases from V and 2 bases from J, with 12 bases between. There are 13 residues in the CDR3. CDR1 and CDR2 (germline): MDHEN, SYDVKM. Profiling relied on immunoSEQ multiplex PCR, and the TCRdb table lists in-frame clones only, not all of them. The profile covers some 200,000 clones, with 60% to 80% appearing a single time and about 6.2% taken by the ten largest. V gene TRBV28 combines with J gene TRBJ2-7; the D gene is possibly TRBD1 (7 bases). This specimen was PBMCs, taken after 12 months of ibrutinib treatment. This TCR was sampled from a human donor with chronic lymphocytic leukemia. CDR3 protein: CASIRGAPYEQYF. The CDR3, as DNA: TGTGCCAGCATCAGGGGGGCCCCCTACGAGCAGTACTTC.